This T cell receptor (beta chain) was obtained from a study of regulatory T cells in long-lasting Graves disease. According to the study, TCR beta libraries were built with iRepertoire HTBI primers and CDR3-region Arm-PCR. MiXCR, applied by TCRdb to the multiplex PCR reads, yields one record per CDR3 protein. The sample consists of more than 300,000 distinct CDR3 sequences, around 15% of them appearing once. The V gene end was trimmed by 3 bases and the J gene end by 5 bases; junction bases not matched to a gene: 4. The germline CDR1 and CDR2 sequences are SEHNR and FQNEAQ (reference sequence). This CDR3 has 14 residues. Time point specified: newly diagnosed GD, antithyroid drugs for less than 3 months. Following extraction of RNA from PBMCs, that RNA was used to make the TCR library. Patients all came to the study from an endocrinology department in Xi'an, China. The sample was also reused in another study, on T cells in Graves' hyperthyroidism and ophthalmopathy. From that paper: Uncontrolled infection, other autoimmune disease, pregnancy or lactation disqualified patients from enrolment. Blood also held most thyroid clonotypes expanded beyond 0.001.

V gene TRBV7-9 combines with J gene TRBJ1-5, with TRBD1 matching 7 bases. The sequence derives from a woman between 18 and 29 years old with Graves disease. The source material was peripheral blood mononuclear cells (PBMCs), sampled at new diagnosis, from a patient treated with antithyroid drugs. The CDR3 region is CASSLTGLDQPQHF. As DNA, the CDR3 is TGTGCCAGCAGCTTGACAGGGTTGGATCAGCCCCAGCATTTT.